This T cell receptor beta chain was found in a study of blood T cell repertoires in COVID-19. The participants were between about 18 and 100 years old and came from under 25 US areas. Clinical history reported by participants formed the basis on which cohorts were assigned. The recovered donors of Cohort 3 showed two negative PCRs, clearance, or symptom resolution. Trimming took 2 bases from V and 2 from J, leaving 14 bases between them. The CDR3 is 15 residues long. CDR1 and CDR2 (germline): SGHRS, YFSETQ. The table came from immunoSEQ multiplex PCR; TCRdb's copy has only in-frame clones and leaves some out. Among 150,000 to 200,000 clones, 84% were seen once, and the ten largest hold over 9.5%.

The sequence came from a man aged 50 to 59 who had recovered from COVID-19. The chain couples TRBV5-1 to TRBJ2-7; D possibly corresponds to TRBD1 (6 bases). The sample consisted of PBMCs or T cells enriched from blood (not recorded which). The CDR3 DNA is TGCGCCAGCAGCTTTACCGACAGGAGCACCTACGAGCAGTACTTC. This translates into CASSFTDRSTYEQYF.